This T cell receptor beta chain was sequenced during a study of blood T cell repertoires in COVID-19. The CDR3 contains 19 residues. CDR1 and CDR2 (germline): KGHSH, LQKENI. The V gene end was trimmed by 4 bases and the J gene end by 8 bases; junction bases not matched to a gene: 24. The repertoire was sequenced with immunoSEQ multiplex PCR; TCRdb's copy has only in-frame clones and lacks some. The repertoire holds more than 150,000 clones, with 84% as singletons. The V call is TRBV18, the J call TRBJ1-2; TRBD1 aligns across 8 bases. This TCR came from a human donor in a cohort sampled during active COVID-19. Sequenced sample: peripheral blood. The CDR3 protein is CASSLTSRDRSRRWEGYTF. The CDR3 region has the DNA TGTGCCAGCTCACTCACCTCCCGGGACAGGTCGCGACGTTGGGAAGGCTACACCTTC.